This T cell receptor beta chain came from a study of blood T cell repertoires in COVID-19. The wider study: Sources were T cells, B-cell-depleted T cells, or PBMCs; the material itself was cDNA or gDNA.

Original data processing: Counts of nucleated cells, estimated from reference gene primer amplification, were obtained. Clones were sequenced by immunoSEQ multiplex PCR, and TCRdb holds only the in-frame ones, with some missing. From that table come the V and J calls and clone size; the DNA was used to work out D and trimming. The repertoire holds about 280,000 clones, approximately 91% seen once, with over 8% in the top ten. The clonotype was recovered from a man aged 18 to 30 with active or convalescent COVID-19. Source material: peripheral blood.

Here the CDR3 reads CASSFDQGDTIYF. CDR3 DNA sequence: TGTGCCAGCAGCTTCGACCAGGGGGACACCATATATTTT. V is TRBV5-6 and J is TRBJ1-3, with 7 bases fitting TRBD1. Losses at the gene ends were 2 bases for V and 8 bases for J; bases not matched to a gene: 4. From germline, CDR1 is SGHDT and CDR2 YYEEEE. This CDR3 contains 13 residues.